A single sample gave rise to the 11 T cell receptor beta chains below, sequenced in a study of T cell repertoires in cytomegalovirus infection (dated by TCRdb to the late 2010s). Sequencing relied on an Illumina HiSeq 1500. TCRdb handled the public reads itself, with Q25 trimming in fastp and clone calling in MiXCR, and kept productive beta chains. Each CDR3 protein gets just one entry, which takes the most common genes and DNA from the rows behind it. The sample has about 530,000 distinct CDR3 sequences on record, 26% of them singletons. In total, the top ten clones hold approximately 13% of the sample. Sequenced sample: PBMCs. All receptors come from a human donor in good health (CMV status not recorded). Some clones in this sample may be carry-over from other donors' samples.

The chain joins TRBV12-3 or TRBV12-4 to TRBJ2-1; D is ambiguous. Trimming took 8 bases from V and 8 from J, leaving 16 bases between them. This CDR3 has 13 residues. The CDR3: CASGNTKYDEQFF. CDR3 in DNA: TGTGCCAGCGGCAATACGAAATACGATGAGCAGTTCTTC.

The chain combines TRBV20-1 with TRBJ1-3; no firm D call. The CDR3 covers 14 residues. Germline lookup yields CDR1 DFQATT and CDR2 SNEGSKA (reference sequence). V was pared by 5 bases and J by 0 bases, with 11 bases between. The CDR3 loop is CSADRPSSGNTIYF. In DNA form, the CDR3 reads TGCAGTGCTGACCGACCGAGCTCTGGAAACACCATATATTTT.

This clonotype was observed a handful of times. This chain uses TRBV6-1 with TRBJ2-3; D tentatively fits TRBD1 or TRBD2 (6 bases each). Germline assignment: CDR1 MNHNS and CDR2 SASEGT. Trimming shortened V by 6 bases and J by 2 bases, and 15 bases separated the two germline ends. This CDR3 has 15 amino acids. The CDR3 region has the DNA TGTGCCAGCAGCCCCCAATGGGGGGCCACAGATACGCAGTATTTT. Residues: CASSPQWGATDTQYF.

The chain is built from TRBV30 and TRBJ1-3; D remains ambiguous. Germline CDR1 reads GTSNPN; CDR2 reads SVGIG (reference sequence). The CDR3 spans 13 residues. V gave up 2 bases and J gave up 1 base, with 6 bases separating them. The CDR3 is CAWSQGSGNTIYF. The DNA of the CDR3 is TGTGCCTGGAGTCAAGGGTCTGGAAACACCATATATTTT.

In its sample, this clonotype was seen once. The V and J genes are TRBV6-5 and TRBJ1-2; TRBD1 is a possible D gene (5 bases). The V and J ends lost 0 bases and 4 bases respectively, with 12 bases between them. The length of the CDR3 is 15 residues. Germline V gene data show CDR1 as MNHEY and CDR2 as SVGAGI. The CDR3 sequence: CASSYSITGGYGYTF. The DNA of the CDR3 is TGTGCCAGCAGTTACTCGATTACCGGGGGCTATGGCTACACCTTC.

This clonotype appeared a few times. The rearrangement links TRBV7-8 to TRBJ2-7; D uncertain. The CDR3 covers 13 residues. Per the germline V gene, CDR1 is SGHVS and CDR2 is FQNEAQ. The ends were cut back, 4 bases at V and 1 base at J, with 8 bases in the middle. The CDR3 DNA reads TGTGCCAGCAGCTCTGACACATCCTACGAGCAGTACTTC. This encodes CASSSDTSYEQYF.

The V gene is TRBV19, the J gene TRBJ1-3; D may be TRBD1 (6 bases). V lost 4 bases to trimming and J lost 1 base, with 14 bases between them. In germline, CDR1 is LNHDA, CDR2 SQIVND (reference sequence). The CDR3 sequence is 16 residues long. CDR3 amino acids: CASSKPGHQSGNTIYF. DNA for the CDR3: TGTGCCAGTAGTAAGCCGGGACATCAGTCTGGAAACACCATATATTTT.

This clonotype was picked up a small number of times. V is TRBV4-1 and J is TRBJ2-1; 9 nucleotides line up with TRBD1. Germline V lookup: CDR1 MGHRA, CDR2 YSYEKL. CDR3 length equals 17 residues. Unmatched junction bases numbered 7, after V lost 3 bases and J lost 1 base. The CDR3 loop reads CASSQTGQGVSYNEQFF. In DNA, the CDR3 is TGCGCCAGCAGCCAGACGGGACAGGGAGTATCCTACAATGAGCAGTTCTTC.

The V and J genes are TRBV15 and TRBJ2-1; 10 bases line up with TRBD2. The CDR3 extends over 15 amino acids. V shed 0 bases and J 14 bases; nucleotides not matched to a gene: 10. Germline CDR1 LNHNV, CDR2 YYDKDF (reference sequence). For the CDR3, the DNA is TGTGCCACCAGCAGAGACCAGGGGGCAGGGACTAGCGAGTTCTTC. Its translation is CATSRDQGAGTSEFF.

There are a few counts of this clonotype. The chain carries TRBV6-2 or TRBV6-3 and TRBJ2-7, with D possibly matching TRBD1 (6 bases). Trimming took 4 bases from V and 3 from J, leaving 13 bases between them. CDR3 length: 14 residues. The germline CDR1 and CDR2 sequences are MNHEY and SVGEGT. The DNA of the CDR3 is TGTGCCAGCAGTTGGGTTCAGGGGAGCTACGAGCAGTACTTC. This sequence encodes CASSWVQGSYEQYF.

The V call is TRBV7-2, the J call TRBJ2-1; no reliable D call. The V end lost 4 bases, the J end lost 2 bases, and 18 bases lay between the germline ends. This CDR3 comprises 17 residues. The V gene's germline CDR1 is SGHTA and CDR2 FQGNSA. The CDR3 region is CASSSARAGLPYNEQFF. The CDR3 region has the DNA TGTGCCAGCAGCTCCGCTCGGGCAGGCCTTCCCTACAATGAGCAGTTCTTC.